Shown below are 5 T cell receptor beta chains from a single sample sequenced in a study of identical twins. In TCRdb, the 5' RACE reads were re-called with MiXCR into one record per CDR3 protein. The sample includes around 250,000 distinct CDR3 sequences, about 8.9% seen only once; the top ten take less than 4%. The same specimen was also included in a second study, on yellow fever vaccine responses in identical twins.

The sample comprised CD8+ T cells sorted from blood. The receptors originated from a woman aged 18 to 35 in good health.

The V gene is TRBV27, the J gene TRBJ2-7; 7 nucleotides line up with TRBD2. The trim removed 2 bases at V and 5 bases at J, leaving 3 bases unmatched. Germline V lookup: CDR1 MNHEY, CDR2 SMNVEV (reference sequence). This CDR3 spans 13 amino acids. DNA for the CDR3: TGTGCCAGCAGTTTAGGGACTAACAACGAGCAGTACTTC. It encodes CASSLGTNNEQYF.

This clonotype was counted at least ten times. This chain uses TRBV29-1 with TRBJ2-3, with D possibly being TRBD2 (6 bases). The germline V gene has CDR1 SQVTM and CDR2 ANQGSEA. This CDR3 has 14 amino acids. Trimming cost V 0 bases and J 5 bases, with 12 bases left between them. The CDR3: CSVEDPGVQDTQYF. Here the CDR3 DNA reads TGCAGCGTTGAAGATCCGGGGGTTCAAGATACGCAGTATTTT.

The chain links TRBV5-1 to TRBJ2-7; TRBD2 is a possible D gene (5 bases). CDR1 SGHRS and CDR2 YFSETQ come from the germline V gene. This CDR3 region has 14 residues. Trimming left V 4 bases short and J 4 bases short, with 15 bases between. The CDR3 DNA is TGCGCCAGCAGCCCGTATGGTAGCGATTACGAGCAGTACTTC. It yields the protein CASSPYGSDYEQYF. Supplemented by reference TRBV5-1 and TRBJ2-7, the full variable domain reads KAGVTQTPRYLIKTRGQQVTLSCSPISGHRSVSWYQQTPGQGLQFLFEYFSETQRNKGNFPGRFSGRQFSNSRSEMNVSTLELGDSALYLCASSPYGSDYEQYFGPGTRLTVT.

This clonotype appeared a few times. The junction departs from the called germline gene at one end, perhaps through a read error. This chain uses TRBV7-8 with TRBJ2-1, with 8 bases matching TRBD1. This CDR3 spans 14 amino acids. Germline V gene data show CDR1 as SGHVS and CDR2 as FQNEAQ. In DNA, the CDR3 is TGTGCCAGCAGCTGGACAGGGTCCTCCAATGAGCAGTTCTTC. Translated: CASSWTGSSNEQFF.

This clonotype appeared a single time. A read error may produce the germline difference seen at one junction end. The J gene is TRBJ2-5, the V gene TRBV18, with a possible D match to TRBD2 (6 bases). The CDR3 contains 15 residues. Germline CDR1 reads KGHSH; CDR2 reads LQKENI. CDR3 sequence reads: CASSPGQLAWETKYF. CDR3 DNA: TGTGCCAGCTCACCCGGGCAGCTAGCGTGGGAGACCAAGTACTTC.